This T cell receptor (beta chain) was obtained from a study of OX40 agonist ivuxolimab in advanced cancers. At the level of the study: The diagnoses of dose-escalation patients were hepatocellular carcinoma, melanoma, renal cell or head and neck cancer. At 82.7% male, the cohort had a mean age of around 56 years, ranging from about 23 to 80.

This clone was recorded only once. Its antigen remains unidentified. Study-level points and caveats: Certain nonresponding patients likewise had low normalized T-cell clonal expansion. Researchers report that CD8+ T cells had, on average, more expanded clones than CD4+.

Using immunoSEQ multiplex PCR, the repertoire was profiled, and TCRdb retains in-frame clones only, with some absent. This repertoire shows about 51,000 clones, 85% to 90% found once; its top ten account for 3.6%. Looked up from germline, CDR1 is SGDLS and CDR2 is YYNGEE. V gave up 4 bases and J gave up 2 bases, with 15 bases separating them. This CDR3 is 15 amino acids long. This material consisted of CD4+ or CD8+ T cells sorted from blood, taken in a trial of the OX40 agonist ivuxolimab. V is TRBV9 and J is TRBJ1-1, with TRBD1 as a possible D gene (6 bases). The receptor was derived from an adult with an advanced solid tumor such as melanoma, head and neck, liver or kidney cancer. The CDR3 loop reads CASSPRGGANTEAFF. CDR3 coding DNA: TGTGCCAGCAGCCCGCGTGGGGGCGCTAACACTGAAGCTTTCTTT.